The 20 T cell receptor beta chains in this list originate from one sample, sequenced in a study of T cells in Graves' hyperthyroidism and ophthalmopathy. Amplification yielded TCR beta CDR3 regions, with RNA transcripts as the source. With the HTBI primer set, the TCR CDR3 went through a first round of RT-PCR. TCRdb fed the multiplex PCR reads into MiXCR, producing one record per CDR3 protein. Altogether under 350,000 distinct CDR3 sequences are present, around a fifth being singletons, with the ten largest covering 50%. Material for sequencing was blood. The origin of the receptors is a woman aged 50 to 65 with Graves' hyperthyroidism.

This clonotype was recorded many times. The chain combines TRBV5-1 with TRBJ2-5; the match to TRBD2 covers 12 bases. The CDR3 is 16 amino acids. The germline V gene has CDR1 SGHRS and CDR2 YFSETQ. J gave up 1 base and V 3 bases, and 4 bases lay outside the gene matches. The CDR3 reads CASSSSLAGGQETQYF. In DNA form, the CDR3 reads TGCGCCAGCAGCTCATCACTAGCGGGAGGCCAAGAGACCCAGTACTTC.

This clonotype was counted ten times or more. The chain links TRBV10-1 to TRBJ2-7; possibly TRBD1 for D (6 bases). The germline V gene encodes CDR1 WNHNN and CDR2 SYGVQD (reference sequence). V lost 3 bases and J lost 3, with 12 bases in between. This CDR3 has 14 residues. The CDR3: CASSEQGVLYEQYF. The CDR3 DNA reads TGCGCCAGCAGTGAACAGGGAGTACTCTACGAGCAGTACTTC.

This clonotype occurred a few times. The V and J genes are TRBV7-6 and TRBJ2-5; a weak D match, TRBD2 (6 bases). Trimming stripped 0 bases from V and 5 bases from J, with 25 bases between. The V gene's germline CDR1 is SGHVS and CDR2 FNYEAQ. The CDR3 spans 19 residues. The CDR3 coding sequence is TGTGCCAGCAGCTTAGCAGAAAAAATTACGGAGAGGGCGGGGGAGACCCAGTACTTC. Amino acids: CASSLAEKITERAGETQYF.

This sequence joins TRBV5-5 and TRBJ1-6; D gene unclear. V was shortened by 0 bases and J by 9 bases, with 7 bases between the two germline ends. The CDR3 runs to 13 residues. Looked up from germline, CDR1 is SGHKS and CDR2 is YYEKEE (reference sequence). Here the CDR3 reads CASSLARTSPLHF. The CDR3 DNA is TGTGCCAGCAGCTTGGCTCGGACTTCACCCCTCCACTTT. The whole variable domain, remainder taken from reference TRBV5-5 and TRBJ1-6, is DAGVTQSPTHLIKTRGQQVTLRCSPISGHKSVSWYQQVLGQGPQFIFQYYEKEERGRGNFPDRFSARQFPNYSSELNVNALLLGDSALYLCASSLARTSPLHFGNGTRLTVT.

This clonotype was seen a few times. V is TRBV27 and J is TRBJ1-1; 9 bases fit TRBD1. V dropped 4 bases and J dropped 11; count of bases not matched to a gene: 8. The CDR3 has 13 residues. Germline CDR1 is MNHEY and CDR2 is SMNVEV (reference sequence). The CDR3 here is CASSWGGDRVAFF. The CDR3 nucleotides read TGTGCCAGCAGTTGGGGGGGGGACAGGGTCGCTTTCTTT.

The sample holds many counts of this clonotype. The CDR3 coding sequence is TGTGCCAGCAGCCCCGGGGGTTCTAGCAATCAGCCCCAGCATTTT. This codes for CASSPGGSSNQPQHF. This chain uses TRBV7-2 with TRBJ1-5; tentative D call: TRBD1 (5 bases). The germline V gene has CDR1 SGHTA and CDR2 FQGNSA. CDR3 length equals 15 residues. The ends were cut back, 5 bases at V and 0 bases at J, with 11 bases in the middle.

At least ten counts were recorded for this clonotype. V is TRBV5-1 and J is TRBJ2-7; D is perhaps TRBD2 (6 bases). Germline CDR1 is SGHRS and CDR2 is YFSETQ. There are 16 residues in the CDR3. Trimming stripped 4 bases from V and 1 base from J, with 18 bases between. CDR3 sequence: CASSPLGGMGSYEQYF. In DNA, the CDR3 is TGCGCCAGCAGCCCCCTTGGGGGGATGGGATCCTACGAGCAGTACTTC.

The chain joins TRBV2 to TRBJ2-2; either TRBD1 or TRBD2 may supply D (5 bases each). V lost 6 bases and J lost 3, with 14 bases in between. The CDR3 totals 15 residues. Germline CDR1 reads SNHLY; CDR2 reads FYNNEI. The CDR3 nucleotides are TGTGCCAGCAGCTTAGAGGGGATGTACACCGGGGAGCTGTTTTTT. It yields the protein CASSLEGMYTGELFF. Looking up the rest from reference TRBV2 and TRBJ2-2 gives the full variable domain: EPEVTQTPSHQVTQMGQEVILRCVPISNHLYFYWYRQILGQKVEFLVSFYNNEISEKSEIFDDQFSVERPDGSNFTLKIRSTKLEDSAMYFCASSLEGMYTGELFFGEGSRLTVL.

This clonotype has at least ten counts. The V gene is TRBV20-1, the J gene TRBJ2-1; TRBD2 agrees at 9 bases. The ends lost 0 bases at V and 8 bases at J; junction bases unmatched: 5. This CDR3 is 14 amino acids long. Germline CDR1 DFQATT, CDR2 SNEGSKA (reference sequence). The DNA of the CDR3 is TGCAGTGCTAGAGACCCCCTAGCGGGGTATGAGCAGTTCTTC. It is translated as CSARDPLAGYEQFF.

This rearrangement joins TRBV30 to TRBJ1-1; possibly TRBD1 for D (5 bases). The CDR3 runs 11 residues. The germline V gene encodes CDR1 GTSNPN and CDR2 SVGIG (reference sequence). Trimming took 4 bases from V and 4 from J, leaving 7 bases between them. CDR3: CAWNRGTEAFF. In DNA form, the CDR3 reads TGTGCCTGGAATAGGGGCACTGAAGCTTTCTTT.

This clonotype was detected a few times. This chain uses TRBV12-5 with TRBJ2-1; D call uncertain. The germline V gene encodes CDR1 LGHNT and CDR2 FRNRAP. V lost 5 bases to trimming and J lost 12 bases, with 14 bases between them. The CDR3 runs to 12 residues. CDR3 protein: CASGPGSFGQFF. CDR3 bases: TGTGCTAGTGGTCCTGGTAGTTTCGGGCAGTTCTTC.

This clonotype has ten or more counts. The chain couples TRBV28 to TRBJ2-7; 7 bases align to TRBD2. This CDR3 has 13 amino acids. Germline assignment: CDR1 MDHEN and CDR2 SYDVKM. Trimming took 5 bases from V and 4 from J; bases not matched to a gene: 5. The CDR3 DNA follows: TGTGCCAGCAGTCTTGGGCGGGAGTACGAGCAGTACTTC. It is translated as CASSLGREYEQYF.

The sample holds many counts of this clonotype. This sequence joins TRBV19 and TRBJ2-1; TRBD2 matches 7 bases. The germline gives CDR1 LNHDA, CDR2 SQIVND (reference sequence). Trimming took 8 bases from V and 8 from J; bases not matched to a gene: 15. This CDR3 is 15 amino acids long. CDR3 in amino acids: CASQIGRGRFDEQFF. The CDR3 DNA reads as TGTGCCAGTCAGATAGGGAGGGGTAGGTTCGATGAGCAGTTCTTC.

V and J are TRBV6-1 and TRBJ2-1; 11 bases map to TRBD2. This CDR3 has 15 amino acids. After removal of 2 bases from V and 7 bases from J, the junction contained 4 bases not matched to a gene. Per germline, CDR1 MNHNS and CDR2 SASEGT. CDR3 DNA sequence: TGTGCCAGCAGTGAATCTAGCGGGAGGTTAAATGAGCAGTTCTTC. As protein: CASSESSGRLNEQFF.

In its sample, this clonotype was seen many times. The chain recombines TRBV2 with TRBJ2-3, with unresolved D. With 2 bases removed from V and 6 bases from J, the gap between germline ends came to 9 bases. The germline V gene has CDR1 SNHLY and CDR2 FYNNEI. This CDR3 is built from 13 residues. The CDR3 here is CASSEMGYDTQYF. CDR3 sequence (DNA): TGTGCCAGCAGTGAAATGGGGTACGATACGCAGTATTTT.

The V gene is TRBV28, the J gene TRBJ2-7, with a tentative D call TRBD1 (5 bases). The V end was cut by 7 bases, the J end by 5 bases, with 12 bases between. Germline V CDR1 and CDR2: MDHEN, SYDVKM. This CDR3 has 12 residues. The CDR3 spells CASTPGWDEQYF. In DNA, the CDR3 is TGTGCCAGCACCCCAGGGTGGGACGAGCAGTACTTC.

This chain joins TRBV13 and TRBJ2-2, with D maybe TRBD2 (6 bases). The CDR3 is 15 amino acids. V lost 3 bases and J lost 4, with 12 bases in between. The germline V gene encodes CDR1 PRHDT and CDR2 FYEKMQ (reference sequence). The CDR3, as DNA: TGTGCCAGCAGCTTCGTGCAGGGACTCACCGGGGAGCTGTTTTTT. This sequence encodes CASSFVQGLTGELFF.

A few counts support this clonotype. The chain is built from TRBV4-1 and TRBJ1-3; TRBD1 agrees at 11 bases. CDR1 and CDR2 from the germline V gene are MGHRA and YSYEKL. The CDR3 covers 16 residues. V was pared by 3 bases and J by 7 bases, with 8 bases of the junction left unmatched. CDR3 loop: CASSQAGGQGGNTIYF. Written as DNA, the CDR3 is TGCGCCAGCAGCCAGGCAGGGGGACAGGGGGGGAACACCATATATTTT.

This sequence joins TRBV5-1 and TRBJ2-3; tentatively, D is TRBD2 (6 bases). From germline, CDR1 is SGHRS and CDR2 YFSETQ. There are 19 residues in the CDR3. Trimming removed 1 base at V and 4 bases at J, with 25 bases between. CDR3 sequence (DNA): TGCGCCAGCAGCTTGAGGAGTCTACGGGAGAGCCACCTATCAGATACGCAGTATTTT. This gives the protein CASSLRSLRESHLSDTQYF.

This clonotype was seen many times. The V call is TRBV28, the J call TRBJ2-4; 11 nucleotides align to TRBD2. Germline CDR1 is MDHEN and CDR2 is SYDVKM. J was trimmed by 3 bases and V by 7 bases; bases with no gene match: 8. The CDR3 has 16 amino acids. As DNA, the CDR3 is TGTGCCAGCACCCGGGGACTAGCGGTTGGCAAAAACATTCAGTACTTC. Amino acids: CASTRGLAVGKNIQYF.